The present T cell receptor beta chain was sequenced within a study of Ad26.COV2.S vaccination and SARS-CoV-2 variants. General study findings and limits: Quantification of TCR breadth and depth may have yielded underestimates of total T cell responses. Considerable breadth of spike-specific CD8+ and CD4+ T cell responses has reportedly been documented following vaccination. People who got the vaccine had more spike-specific TCR breadth than people who got placebo. Those who received vaccine or placebo ended up with similar non-spike TCR breadth.

With respect to this clone: The antigen remains unidentified.

Libraries were prepared by immunoSEQ multiplex PCR; TCRdb keeps only in-frame clonotypes and omits some of them. Of 150,000 to 200,000 clones in the sample, around nine tenths were seen once. The CDR3 length is 15 residues. In germline, CDR1 is WNHNN, CDR2 SYGVQD (reference sequence). V lost 3 bases to trimming and J lost 4 bases; unmatched junction nucleotides: 6. The sample in question was peripheral blood, obtained after recovery from COVID-19. The sequence derives from a human donor who had recovered from COVID-19. The genes are TRBV10-1 and TRBJ2-5, with TRBD1 identical over 9 bases. CDR3 coding DNA: TGCGCCAGCAGTGACTCCGGGACAGGGAGAGAGACCCAGTACTTC. Translated, it gives CASSDSGTGRETQYF.